This TCR beta chain was captured in a study of T cells after yellow fever vaccination (dated by TCRdb to between 2018 and 2021). Study-level background: Libraries from fractions with low cell numbers were prepared with the SMART-Seq v4 Ultra Low Input RNA kit. Bulk TCR alpha and beta repertoires were sequenced longitudinally to track T-cell clones before and after primary and booster YFV17D yellow fever vaccination. The cohort comprised two healthy male donors, one aged 18 to 30 and one aged 30 to 40 years. Blood was collected at multiple timepoints before and after primary and secondary immunization, and bulk PBMC replicates and cell subsets were isolated.

Unmatched junction bases come to 7, with V trimmed by 9 bases and J by 2 bases. The germline V gene gives CDR1 as LGHNT and CDR2 as FRNRAP. There are 13 amino acids in the CDR3, from cysteine to phenylalanine inclusive. The entry retains the CDR3 DNA only, 39 bases that are in frame from base 1. TCR cDNA was made using 5'RACE template switching, a step that added a universal primer site and unique molecular identifiers. Priming of cDNA synthesis was performed from both the TCR alpha and TCR beta constant segments. Library amplification used two PCR steps, and the second PCR step added sample barcodes and sequencing adapters. Sequencing of libraries was done on Illumina HiSeq 2500 (2x100 bp) or NovaSeq (2x150 bp). The study's processing was this. MIGEC handled demultiplexing of reads and collapsing into UMI consensus sequences, while MiXCR performed V(D)J alignment. Vaccine-responding clonotypes were defined with edgeR using replicate PBMC samples, requiring FDR below 0.01 and a log2 fold change above 5 up to day 15. Bulk clonotypes were assigned CD4 or CD8 identity according to which sequenced CD4 or CD8 repertoire held them at higher abundance. TCRdb took the public reads, trimmed them with fastp at Q25, ran MiXCR for clone calling and kept in-frame beta chains. Rows with one shared CDR3 protein collapse into an entry with the most common genes and DNA. TCRdb assigned the V and J calls; the authors' analysis was not used. The sample yields hundreds of thousands of distinct CDR3 sequences; 9% to 15% were counted once. The ten largest clones add up to under 15% of the sample.

What this sample's treatment or condition label stands for: live attenuated yellow fever vaccine strain. At each blood-draw timepoint, two biological replicates of bulk PBMCs were obtained. PBMCs were isolated from peripheral blood using a standard Ficoll-Paque protocol. TriZol was used to extract RNA from bulk PBMCs, from CD4 and CD8 fractions, and from dextramer-positive and dextramer-negative fractions. Concerning this clonotype itself: Its cognate antigen has yet to be identified. No base-level quality is on record; no much larger clone is a single base apart.

Overall results and qualifications from the work: FACS-sorted repertoires could contain abundant contaminating clonotypes from the bulk population, so computational filtering was required. The secondary T-cell response was weaker than the primary response but faster, peaking on day 5 instead of day 15. Most clones expanded after primary vaccination (about 95% of CD4 and about 85% of CD8) were re-detected after the booster, suggesting that broad memory maintenance occurred. Because the study included only two donors, the extent to which the findings can be generalized is limited. A small share of clonotypes was detected in both CD4 and CD8 compartments, with the overlap likely arising from convergent recombination.

The sequence was collected from a man aged 25 to 45 who received the YFV17D yellow fever vaccine. The V and J segments used are TRBV12-5 and TRBJ2-7; a stretch of 7 junction bases matches TRBD1. The sample in question was PBMCs, obtained on the day of the yellow fever booster vaccination. CDR3 loop: CASQTGPAYEQYF. The bases are TGTGCTAGCCAGACAGGGCCGGCCTACGAGCAGTACTTC.